This T cell receptor (beta chain) was identified during a study of Ad26.COV2.S vaccination and SARS-CoV-2 variants. Findings of the study overall: People who got the vaccine or the placebo had similar non-spike TCR breadth.

Libraries were prepared by immunoSEQ multiplex PCR; TCRdb keeps only in-frame clonotypes and omits some of them. The top ten clones hold 3.6% of a sample with about 400,000 clones, 85% to 90% of them seen once. The length of the CDR3 is 14 residues. Germline CDR1 reads LNHDA; CDR2 reads SQIVND (reference sequence). Trimming took 5 bases from V and 8 from J, leaving 18 bases between them. Note on this clone: The antigen remains undetermined.

Treatment here: approximately 18 received Ad26.COV2.S at low or high dose, single or two shots; about 5 received placebo; per-sample allocation not given. Samples analyzed were those drawn on day 63 after the first vaccine or placebo injection. An Ad26 vector that expressed Wuhan-strain SARS-CoV-2 spike constituted the vaccine. The TCR originated in a person aged 18 to 59 who received the Ad26.COV2.S COVID-19 vaccine or a placebo. The material was peripheral blood, obtained in a trial of Ad26.COV2.S vaccine versus placebo. This chain connects TRBV19 to TRBJ1-1; perhaps TRBD1 as D (5 bases). The CDR3 DNA sequence: TGTGCCAGTAGTGTGAGGGACCAAGGAGTGGAAGCTTTCTTT. This sequence encodes CASSVRDQGVEAFF.